This TCR beta chain was profiled in a study of blood T cell repertoires in COVID-19. Looking at the study overall: In each case, the material was cDNA or gDNA derived from T cells, B-cell-depleted T cells, or PBMCs.

This clone is a singleton in its sample. The CDR3 consists of 18 residues. In germline, CDR1 is SGHRS, CDR2 YFSETQ. The V segment lost 0 bases and the J segment 0 bases; nucleotides outside the gene matches: 11. In the original processing: Amplification of reference gene primers was used by the study to estimate nucleated cell counts. The assay was immunoSEQ multiplex PCR, and TCRdb's table has in-frame clones only and misses some. D and trimming come from the DNA, and the V and J calls and clone size come from that table. The table has about 280,000 clones, approximately 86% seen once. Source material: peripheral blood. This chain connects TRBV5-1 to TRBJ1-1; 7 bases are shared with TRBD1. This TCR was recovered from a young man with active or convalescent COVID-19. CDR3 DNA sequence: TGCGCCAGCAGCTTGGAGCGGCAGGGGGGAAATATGAACACTGAAGCTTTCTTT. Protein product: CASSLERQGGNMNTEAFF.